Listed here are 3 T cell receptor beta chains from one sample, sequenced in a study of blood T cells in healthy people across ages. Alongside a J-beta primer mix, a sample-barcoded 5' primer served in a second PCR lasting about 7 to 12 cycles. TCRdb passed the 5' RACE reads through MiXCR, listing each CDR3 protein once. The sample has some 1,000,000 distinct CDR3 sequences, under 30% seen once. This same sample was also part of a study on T cells of mothers and their children.

Sequencing used blood. Receptor source: a girl aged 2 to 9 in good health.

This clonotype was counted only a few times. V gene TRBV5-5 combines with J gene TRBJ1-4; D is ambiguous. V was clipped by 5 bases and J by 8 bases, with 16 bases between them. The CDR3 is 14 residues long. The germline CDR1 and CDR2 sequences are SGHKS and YYEKEE (reference sequence). The CDR3 loop reads CASRIDLSTEKLFF. DNA for the CDR3: TGTGCCAGCAGAATTGACCTCTCGACCGAAAAACTGTTTTTT. The variable domain in full, completed from reference TRBV5-5 and TRBJ1-4, reads DAGVTQSPTHLIKTRGQQVTLRCSPISGHKSVSWYQQVLGQGPQFIFQYYEKEERGRGNFPDRFSARQFPNYSSELNVNALLLGDSALYLCASRIDLSTEKLFFGSGTQLSVL.

V gene TRBV29-1 combines with J gene TRBJ1-2; TRBD1 is a possible D gene (5 bases). Deletions cut 4 bases from V and 6 bases from J, with 9 bases between. Germline assignment: CDR1 SQVTM and CDR2 ANQGSEA. This CDR3 region has 11 residues. CDR3 amino acids: CSVALGDGYTF. The CDR3 nucleotides read TGCAGCGTTGCACTAGGGGATGGCTACACCTTC.

J is TRBJ1-4 and V is TRBV12-3 or TRBV12-4; a weak D match, TRBD1 (6 bases). This CDR3 comprises 14 residues. V gave up 3 bases and J gave up 8 bases, with 13 bases separating them. The CDR3 nucleotides are TGTGCCAGCAGTTTTGGAGGGGGAAGCGAAAAACTGTTTTTT. Protein: CASSFGGGSEKLFF.